The sequence of this T cell receptor (beta chain) was determined in a study of cytomegalovirus exposure and HLA in healthy donors. 60 Vbeta and 13 Jbeta primers were used in PCR. Sequencing was performed with immunoSEQ multiplex PCR; in TCRdb, only in-frame clones are kept and a portion is missing. The sample consists of about 160,000 clones, around four fifths of them appearing once. CDR1 is KGHSH, CDR2 LQKENI, per germline. V lost 6 bases and J lost 5; bases outside the gene matches: 9. The CDR3 contains 15 residues. Remarks on this clone: The target antigen is unknown.

Points from the study as a whole: It was confirmed in vitro that a few of the CMV-associated chains were specific for CMV antigens.

Sequencing was performed on PBMCs. This TCR came from a female donor in good health and CMV-seronegative. This chain uses TRBV18 with TRBJ2-1; 8 nucleotides agree with TRBD1. The CDR3 reads CASSPWTGRDNEQFF. CDR3 nucleotide sequence: TGTGCCAGCTCCCCTTGGACAGGGAGAGACAATGAGCAGTTCTTC.